Below, 18 T cell receptor beta chains from the same sample are listed, as sequenced in a study of shared clonotypes between healthy human individuals. TCRdb's copy holds only in-frame clones and misses some; the assay was immunoSEQ multiplex PCR. Among 1.4 million to 1.5 million clones, around 97% were seen once, and the ten largest hold 0.95% to 1.5%. The sample taken for sequencing was naive CD4+ T cells sorted from blood. As for subset: CD45RA+ positively selected. The receptors derive from a young man in good health.

The rearrangement uses TRBV7-9 and TRBJ1-1, with D perhaps matching TRBD1 (5 bases). The CDR3 is 15 amino acids. V lost 6 bases and J lost 0, with 14 bases in between. CDR1 SEHNR and CDR2 FQNEAQ come from the germline V gene (reference sequence). CDR3 in amino acids: CASSTEEGMNTEAFF. DNA for the CDR3: TGTGCCAGCAGTACAGAAGAGGGGATGAACACTGAAGCTTTCTTT.

The CDR3 DNA follows: TGTGCCAGCAGCTTTACGTCGGGAGGTTCTTACGAGCAGTACTTC. Encoded protein: CASSFTSGGSYEQYF. The J gene is TRBJ2-7, the V gene TRBV7-2, with TRBD2 matching over 7 bases. The CDR3 covers 15 residues. The germline gives CDR1 SGHTA, CDR2 FQGNSA. Trimming removed 3 bases from V and 4 bases from J; junction bases left unmatched: 9.

This clone appeared once. V usage is TRBV6-1 and J usage is TRBJ2-7, with D perhaps matching TRBD1 (6 bases). This CDR3 is built from 14 residues. V lost 6 bases and J lost 4, with 16 bases in between. The germline V gene has CDR1 MNHNS and CDR2 SASEGT. The CDR3 nucleotides read TGTGCCAGCAGCCCAACAGGGAGTAGGTACGAGCAGTACTTC. Translated, it gives CASSPTGSRYEQYF.

This chain connects TRBV6-1 to TRBJ2-1; D remains unclear. The CDR3 is 11 residues long. CDR1 is MNHNS and CDR2 is SASEGT in the germline V gene. The V end lost 8 bases, the J end lost 10 bases, and 12 bases lay between the germline ends. CDR3 nucleotides: TGTGCCAGCTACGCCGCTAGGGAGCAGTTCTTC. Translating it yields CASYAAREQFF.

V and J are TRBV25-1 and TRBJ2-1; the D gene could be TRBD1 or TRBD2 (5 bases each). The CDR3 runs to 14 residues. Germline V gene data show CDR1 as MGHDK and CDR2 as SYGVNS. V shed 5 bases and J shed 6 bases, with 14 bases lying between them. Here the CDR3 DNA reads TGTGCCAGCAGTTCCCCCGGGACCCCCAATGAGCAGTTCTTC. Encoded protein: CASSSPGTPNEQFF.

A remark on this clone: The same CDR3 is also encoded by other DNA sequences in this sample. The chain carries TRBV18 and TRBJ2-3, with 7 positions matching TRBD2. Germline V CDR1 and CDR2: KGHSH, LQKENI. This CDR3 region has 14 residues. J was trimmed by 1 base and V by 6 bases; bases with no gene match: 4. The CDR3 nucleotides read TGTGCCAGCTCGCAGCTAGCGGGCACAGATACGCAGTATTTT. This gives the protein CASSQLAGTDTQYF.

The chain links TRBV9 to TRBJ2-1; TRBD1 might be the D (5 bases). The CDR3 totals 15 residues. The V gene lost 0 bases and the J gene lost 5 bases, with 12 bases spanning the gap. The germline V gene encodes CDR1 SGDLS and CDR2 YYNGEE. The CDR3 spells CASSVGQNKHNEQFF. The CDR3, as DNA: TGTGCCAGCAGCGTAGGACAGAATAAACACAATGAGCAGTTCTTC.

The V gene is TRBV11-2, the J gene TRBJ2-1; the D is unclear. V was clipped by 5 bases and J by 5 bases, with 13 bases between them. The CDR3 covers 14 residues. The germline gives CDR1 SGHAT, CDR2 FQNNGV. The CDR3 bases are TGTGCCAGCAGCCGAACTGGACGAGACAATGAGCAGTTCTTC. It codes for CASSRTGRDNEQFF.

In its sample, this clone was seen once. The chain joins TRBV18 to TRBJ2-5, with TRBD2 identical over 9 bases. The J call may be incorrect, as the DNA end agrees better with TRBJ2-7. Per germline, CDR1 KGHSH and CDR2 LQKENI. This CDR3 spans 15 amino acids. In DNA form, the CDR3 reads TGTGCCAGCTCACCCGGGACTAGCCTTGTCTACGAGCAGTACTTC. Translation: CASSPGTSLVYEQYF.

The chain is built from TRBV6-1 and TRBJ2-4; D unclear. Trimming removed 6 bases at V and 5 bases at J, with 11 bases between. Looked up from germline, CDR1 is MNHNS and CDR2 is SASEGT. The CDR3 runs to 13 residues. The CDR3 protein is CASRLRRENIQYF. In DNA, the CDR3 is TGTGCCAGCAGATTACGCCGGGAAAACATTCAGTACTTC.

In regard to this clone: The same CDR3 arises from other DNA sequences in this sample as well. This chain joins TRBV7-9 and TRBJ2-7; TRBD1 might be the D (6 bases). Deletions cut 3 bases from V and 4 bases from J, with 10 bases between. The CDR3 covers 13 residues. Germline V gene data show CDR1 as SEHNR and CDR2 as FQNEAQ (reference sequence). This chain's CDR3 is CASSFSRGYEQYF. In DNA form, the CDR3 reads TGTGCCAGCAGCTTTAGCAGGGGTTACGAGCAGTACTTC.

The rearrangement joins TRBV5-4 to TRBJ2-3; the D gene is possibly TRBD2 (6 bases). Looked up from germline, CDR1 is SGHNT and CDR2 is YYREEE (reference sequence). The V gene lost 4 bases and the J gene lost 2 bases, with 17 bases spanning the gap. This CDR3 comprises 16 residues. Here the CDR3 reads CASSPVRAGLTDTQYF. CDR3 bases: TGTGCCAGCAGCCCCGTACGAGCGGGCCTCACAGATACGCAGTATTTT.

The gene calls are TRBV9 and TRBJ2-5; D gene uncertain. Trimming removed 1 base from V and 4 bases from J, with 8 bases in between. The CDR3 sequence is 13 residues long. Germline values: CDR1 SGDLS, CDR2 YYNGEE. The CDR3 region is CASSVRHSETQYF. The CDR3 DNA is TGTGCCAGCAGCGTACGGCACTCAGAGACCCAGTACTTC.

V usage is TRBV7-9 and J usage is TRBJ2-7; tentative D call: TRBD1 (6 bases). Trimming shortened V by 4 bases and J by 5 bases, and 21 bases separated the two germline ends. This CDR3 has 16 residues. The V gene's germline CDR1 is SEHNR and CDR2 FQNEAQ (reference sequence). CDR3 loop: CASSSRTEVSSHEQYF. The CDR3 DNA is TGTGCCAGCAGCTCCCGGACAGAGGTGTCTTCCCACGAGCAGTACTTC. The whole variable domain, remainder taken from reference TRBV7-9 and TRBJ2-7, is DTGVSQNPRHKITKRGQNVTFRCDPISEHNRLYWYRQTLGQGPEFLTYFQNEAQLEKSRLLSDRFSAERPKGSFSTLEIQRTEQGDSAMYLCASSSRTEVSSHEQYFGPGTRLTVT.

The chain couples TRBV10-1 to TRBJ2-1, with 8 nucleotides matching TRBD2. Germline CDR1 and CDR2: WNHNN and SYGVQD (reference sequence). This CDR3 contains 17 residues. J gave up 3 bases and V 0 bases, and 7 bases lay outside the gene matches. The CDR3 DNA reads TGCGCCAGCAGTGAGTCCAAATTAGCGGGATACTACAATGAGCAGTTCTTC. This gives the protein CASSESKLAGYYNEQFF.

The chain couples TRBV15 to TRBJ2-3; 7 nucleotides match TRBD1. The ends lost 4 bases at V and 8 bases at J; junction bases unmatched: 6. CDR1 LNHNV and CDR2 YYDKDF come from the germline V gene (reference sequence). The CDR3 totals 13 residues. CDR3 loop: CATSKGAVGTQYF. The CDR3 DNA sequence: TGTGCCACCAGCAAGGGGGCGGTGGGTACGCAGTATTTT.

The V call is TRBV19, the J call TRBJ2-7, with unresolved D. The V gene lost 5 bases and the J gene lost 7 bases, with 15 bases spanning the gap. The CDR3 runs to 13 residues. Germline CDR1 is LNHDA and CDR2 is SQIVND (reference sequence). The CDR3 loop reads CASSPSLVVEQYF. DNA of the CDR3: TGTGCCAGTAGTCCAAGTCTGGTGGTGGAGCAGTACTTC.

This chain joins TRBV11-2 and TRBJ2-3; D is undetermined. The V end was cut by 3 bases, the J end by 2 bases, with 15 bases between. CDR3 length: 16 residues. Germline-derived CDR1 and CDR2 are SGHAT and FQNNGV. CDR3: CASSFSSHKYTDTQYF. The CDR3 bases are TGTGCCAGCAGCTTTAGCAGTCATAAATACACAGATACGCAGTATTTT.